Below, one T cell receptor beta chain is given with its context. This sample is part of a study of blood T cell repertoires in COVID-19. Turning to the study itself: Specimens from acute and convalescent COVID-19 originated in the United States, Italy and Spain. Sample material is recorded as cDNA or gDNA derived from T cells, B-cell-depleted T cells, or PBMCs.

The data were produced by immunoSEQ multiplex PCR, yet TCRdb's version contains in-frame clones alone and is incomplete. The table shows about 220,000 clones, with 70% to 85% occurring only once. Which cohort a participant joined came from the clinical history participants gave. Among Cohort 3 donors, those recovered had two negative PCRs, clearance, or symptom resolution. Looked up from germline, CDR1 is SGHRS and CDR2 is YFSETQ. The CDR3 is 16 amino acids. The V end lost 0 bases, the J end lost 2 bases, and 12 bases lay between the germline ends. The chain carries TRBV5-1 and TRBJ1-3; D perhaps matches TRBD1 (6 bases). The source is a woman between 55 and 75 years old who had recovered from COVID-19. The material sequenced was PBMCs or T cells enriched from blood (not recorded which). The CDR3 DNA is TGCGCCAGCAGCTTGGAGGGGGGGAGCACTGGAAACACCATATATTTT. It encodes CASSLEGGSTGNTIYF.